The 29 T cell receptor beta chains given below trace back to one sample, sequenced in a study of graft-versus-host responses after intestinal transplantation. The table came from immunoSEQ multiplex PCR; TCRdb's copy has only in-frame clones and leaves some out. The sample consists of approximately 58,000 clones, about 93% of them appearing once. The sample here was PBMCs, taken less than 130 days after intestinal transplantation. The receptors were sampled from a human patient who received an intestinal transplant, so some T cells may come from the graft donor.

The V and J genes are TRBV9 and TRBJ2-1; TRBD1 might be the D (6 bases). Trimming cost V 2 bases and J 9 bases, with 18 bases left between them. The length of the CDR3 is 15 residues. CDR1 SGDLS and CDR2 YYNGEE come from the germline V gene. The CDR3 is CASSVLQGVRGEQFF. The CDR3 region has the DNA TGTGCCAGCAGCGTTTTACAAGGGGTCAGGGGTGAGCAGTTCTTC. Full variable domain (rest looked up from reference TRBV9 and TRBJ2-1): DSGVTQTPKHLITATGQRVTLRCSPRSGDLSVYWYQQSLDQGLQFLIQYYNGEERAKGNILERFSAQQFPDLHSELNLSSLELGDSALYFCASSVLQGVRGEQFFGPGTRLTVL.

The chain links TRBV6-1 to TRBJ2-6; D may match TRBD1 or TRBD2 (5 bases each). V was clipped by 9 bases and J by 2 bases, with 14 bases between them. Germline V gene sequence: CDR1 MNHNS, CDR2 SASEGT. This CDR3 is built from 15 residues. This CDR3 reads CASTWGSAGANVLTF. For the CDR3, the DNA is TGTGCCAGTACTTGGGGGAGCGCTGGGGCCAACGTCCTGACTTTC.

The V and J genes are TRBV6-5 and TRBJ1-6; D possibly corresponds to TRBD1 (5 bases). The CDR3 totals 13 residues. CDR1 and CDR2 (germline): MNHEY, SVGAGI. The ends were cut back, 4 bases at V and 16 bases at J, with 17 bases in the middle. CDR3 in amino acids: CASSFRWGLDLHF. CDR3 DNA: TGTGCCAGCAGTTTCCGTTGGGGCTTGGATCTCCACTTT.

The CDR3 reads CASSLGQGDTGELFF. The CDR3, as DNA: TGTGCCAGCAGCTTAGGGCAGGGGGACACCGGGGAGCTGTTTTTT. The chain recombines TRBV7-9 with TRBJ2-2; 7 nucleotides match TRBD1. The CDR3 covers 15 residues. V gave up 1 base and J gave up 3 bases; unmatched junction bases: 2. The germline CDR1 and CDR2 sequences are SEHNR and FQNEAQ (reference sequence).

This chain uses TRBV2 with TRBJ2-1; 12 bases are shared with TRBD2. The CDR3 sequence is 14 residues long. The V and J ends lost 8 bases and 9 bases, in that order; junction bases with no gene match: 8. CDR1 and CDR2 (germline): SNHLY, FYNNEI. CDR3 in DNA: TGTGCCAGCGTGGCGCTAGCGGGGGGGCCTGAGCAGTTCTTC. It encodes CASVALAGGPEQFF.

CDR3 loop: CASSLMASSGNTIYF. The CDR3 bases are TGTGCCAGCAGCTTAATGGCCAGCTCTGGAAACACCATATATTTT. The gene calls are TRBV7-9 and TRBJ1-3; unclear D gene. V shed 2 bases and J shed 0 bases, with 8 bases lying between them. CDR1 and CDR2 from the germline V gene are SEHNR and FQNEAQ (reference sequence). This CDR3 comprises 15 residues.

V is TRBV15 and J is TRBJ1-5; D is unresolved. This CDR3 is 14 amino acids long. CDR1 and CDR2 from the germline V gene are LNHNV and YYDKDF (reference sequence). V was trimmed by 0 bases and J by 0 bases, leaving 3 bases between them. The CDR3 region is CATSREGSNQPQHF. For the CDR3, the DNA is TGTGCCACCAGCAGAGAAGGTAGCAATCAGCCCCAGCATTTT.

Points on this clone: In the same sample, other DNA sequences code for this CDR3. This sequence joins TRBV5-1 and TRBJ2-7; D possibly corresponds to TRBD1 (5 bases). The CDR3 sequence is 13 residues long. Per germline, CDR1 SGHRS and CDR2 YFSETQ. Trimming took off 0 bases at V and 1 base at J, with 5 bases between the two ends. In nucleotides, the CDR3 is TGCGCCAGCAGCTTGGCAGGGTCCTACGAGCAGTACTTC. Protein sequence: CASSLAGSYEQYF.

This chain joins TRBV6-5 and TRBJ1-5; D is undetermined. This CDR3 spans 12 amino acids. Germline CDR1 MNHEY, CDR2 SVGAGI. The germline V and J ends were trimmed by 7 bases and 7 bases, with 11 bases remaining between them. CDR3 nucleotide sequence: TGTGCCAGCATCACGGGAGGGCAGCCCCAGCATTTT. Translation gives CASITGGQPQHF.

This chain links TRBV6-6 with TRBJ2-5, with 7 nucleotides matching TRBD2. Germline-derived CDR1 and CDR2 are MNHNY and SVGAGI (reference sequence). The V segment lost 5 bases and the J segment 4 bases; nucleotides outside the gene matches: 7. CDR3 size: 14 residues. The CDR3 sequence is CASSNGLDLETQYF. The CDR3 coding sequence is TGTGCCAGCAGTAACGGACTAGATCTAGAGACCCAGTACTTC.

This chain joins TRBV11-3 and TRBJ2-1, with D possibly being TRBD1 or TRBD2 (5 bases each). The CDR3 is 17 residues long. CDR1 is SGHNT and CDR2 is YENEEA in the germline V gene. V dropped 0 bases and J dropped 5 bases, with 17 bases sitting between them. The CDR3 sequence is CASSLDQPGTPHNEQFF. CDR3 DNA: TGTGCCAGCAGCTTAGATCAGCCCGGGACCCCCCACAATGAGCAGTTCTTC. The complete variable domain, with remaining parts taken from reference TRBV11-3 and TRBJ2-1, reads EAGVVQSPRYKIIEKKQPVAFWCNPISGHNTLYWYLQNLGQGPELLIRYENEEAVDDSQLPKDRFSAERLKGVDSTLKIQPAELGDSAVYLCASSLDQPGTPHNEQFFGPGTRLTVL.

The V and J genes are TRBV7-2 and TRBJ2-7, with TRBD1 identical over 8 bases. Germline V gene data show CDR1 as SGHTA and CDR2 as FQGNSA. J lost 2 bases, V lost 5 bases, and 5 bases had no gene match. The CDR3 covers 14 residues. CDR3 in DNA: TGTGCCAGCAGCCTGACAGGGGCCCCCTACGAGCAGTACTTC. The encoded protein is CASSLTGAPYEQYF.

The chain uses TRBV7-8 and TRBJ2-7; D gene ambiguous. The CDR3 totals 14 residues. Germline CDR1 SGHVS, CDR2 FQNEAQ. V lost 1 base, J lost 0 bases, and 7 bases lay in between. The CDR3 DNA is TGTGCCAGCAGCTTAGGTGGCACCTCCTACGAGCAGTACTTC. This sequence encodes CASSLGGTSYEQYF.

The chain recombines TRBV19 with TRBJ1-1; D is unresolved. The CDR3 length is 14 residues. The V end was cut by 5 bases, the J end by 4 bases, with 14 bases between. The V gene's germline CDR1 is LNHDA and CDR2 SQIVND (reference sequence). Here the CDR3 DNA reads TGTGCCAGTAGTCCCATCACGACGGCCACTGAAGCTTTCTTT. Translated, it gives CASSPITTATEAFF.

The V gene is TRBV4-1, the J gene TRBJ2-1, with 12 bases matching TRBD1. CDR1 and CDR2 from the germline V gene are MGHRA and YSYEKL. This CDR3 has 19 residues. Unmatched junction bases numbered 12, after V lost 6 bases and J lost 0 bases. CDR3 amino acids: CASRPSIPGQGASYNEQFF. In DNA form, the CDR3 reads TGCGCCAGCAGACCCTCTATCCCGGGACAGGGGGCCTCCTACAATGAGCAGTTCTTC.

The gene calls are TRBV28 and TRBJ2-1, with TRBD1 as a possible D gene (5 bases). The germline CDR1 and CDR2 sequences are MDHEN and SYDVKM. The CDR3 totals 14 residues. V lost 10 bases and J lost 7, with 20 bases in between. The CDR3 is CATTGLGFTNEQFF. CDR3 DNA sequence: TGTGCCACCACAGGTCTAGGTTTTACGAATGAGCAGTTCTTC.

A note on this clone: At one end, the junction sequence differs from germline, possibly due to a read error. The CDR3 spells CASSLTGTGGDTQYF. The CDR3 region has the DNA TGTGCCAGCAGCCTAACCGGGACGGGAGGAGATACGCAGTATTTT. J is TRBJ2-3 and V is TRBV7-3, with TRBD2 matching 7 bases. Germline V CDR1 and CDR2: SGHTA, FQGTGA. CDR3 length: 15 amino acids.

The chain uses TRBV9 and TRBJ2-7; 7 nucleotides agree with TRBD2. The CDR3 runs to 13 residues. The germline V gene encodes CDR1 SGDLS and CDR2 YYNGEE. Trimming took 2 bases from V and 7 from J; bases not matched to a gene: 6. The CDR3 loop is CASSVRQGGEQYF. For the CDR3, the DNA is TGTGCCAGCAGCGTGCGGCAGGGAGGGGAGCAGTACTTC.

This clone showed up just once. J is TRBJ1-3 and V is TRBV7-3; TRBD1 is a possible D gene (6 bases). V shed 5 bases and J shed 7 bases, with 9 bases lying between them. CDR1 and CDR2 from the germline V gene are SGHTA and FQGTGA. The CDR3 is 12 residues long. CDR3 region: CASSLQGNTIYF. CDR3 DNA: TGTGCCAGCAGCCTCCAGGGGAACACCATATATTTT.

Only a few counts were recorded for this clone. The chain combines TRBV6-1 with TRBJ1-1, with unresolved D. Germline loops: CDR1 MNHNS, CDR2 SASEGT. Trimming cost V 6 bases and J 1 base, with 12 bases left between them. The CDR3 runs to 14 residues. In DNA, the CDR3 is TGTGCCAGCAGCCGTACAGACGCGAACACTGAAGCTTTCTTT. The encoded protein is CASSRTDANTEAFF.

This chain connects TRBV27 to TRBJ2-7; D gene unclear. Trimming pared 4 bases from V and 3 bases from J, leaving 13 bases between. CDR3 size: 14 residues. Per the germline V gene, CDR1 is MNHEY and CDR2 is SMNVEV (reference sequence). For the CDR3, the DNA is TGTGCCAGCAGTTGGGGTAGTCCCGTCTACGAGCAGTACTTC. Translating gives CASSWGSPVYEQYF.

The chain is built from TRBV5-4 and TRBJ1-2; D gene unclear. The ends were cut back, 4 bases at V and 0 bases at J, with 10 bases in the middle. CDR1 and CDR2 from the germline V gene are SGHNT and YYREEE (reference sequence). The CDR3 is 14 amino acids. The CDR3: CASSETKANYGYTF. For the CDR3, the DNA is TGTGCCAGCAGCGAGACTAAAGCTAACTATGGCTACACCTTC.

V and J are TRBV6-1 and TRBJ2-1, with TRBD2 matching 10 bases. CDR3 length equals 15 residues. In germline, CDR1 is MNHNS, CDR2 SASEGT. The J segment lost 10 bases and the V segment lost 2 bases, leaving 8 bases of the junction unmatched. The CDR3: CASSERVAGGREQFF. The CDR3 region has the DNA TGTGCCAGCAGTGAACGGGTAGCGGGAGGACGGGAGCAGTTCTTC.

V usage is TRBV5-1 and J usage is TRBJ1-4; possibly TRBD1 for D (5 bases). Per the germline V gene, CDR1 is SGHRS and CDR2 is YFSETQ. The CDR3 contains 14 residues. Deletions cut 0 bases from V and 8 bases from J, with 11 bases between. The CDR3 DNA reads as TGCGCCAGCAGCTTGGCTGGACATTCCGAAAAACTGTTTTTT. It specifies CASSLAGHSEKLFF. The complete variable domain, with remaining parts taken from reference TRBV5-1 and TRBJ1-4, reads KAGVTQTPRYLIKTRGQQVTLSCSPISGHRSVSWYQQTPGQGLQFLFEYFSETQRNKGNFPGRFSGRQFSNSRSEMNVSTLELGDSALYLCASSLAGHSEKLFFGSGTQLSVL.

The rearrangement links TRBV5-1 to TRBJ2-5; D is undetermined. The J call is in doubt because the DNA end fits TRBJ2-7 better. This CDR3 contains 14 residues. Germline V gene sequence: CDR1 SGHRS, CDR2 YFSETQ. CDR3 protein: CASSPLGSSYEQYF. The CDR3 DNA sequence: TGCGCCAGCAGCCCCCTGGGTAGCTCCTACGAGCAGTACTTC.

The chain is built from TRBV5-1 and TRBJ2-1; a weak D match, TRBD1 (5 bases). V lost 8 bases, J lost 0 bases, and 18 bases lay in between. The CDR3 has 16 residues. Germline CDR1 is SGHRS and CDR2 is YFSETQ. In DNA form, the CDR3 reads TGCGCCAGTACCAAAACAGGTACCAACTCCTACAATGAGCAGTTCTTC. Its protein product is CASTKTGTNSYNEQFF.

The chain links TRBV2 to TRBJ2-7; D not certain. Deletions cut 3 bases from V and 8 bases from J, with 14 bases between. The CDR3 covers 13 residues. CDR1 and CDR2 (germline): SNHLY, FYNNEI. The CDR3 DNA follows: TGTGCCAGCAGTGATAGGTTGACTTACAAGCAGTACTTC. Translated: CASSDRLTYKQYF.

The chain uses TRBV11-2 and TRBJ1-5; D might be TRBD1 (5 bases). Germline V lookup: CDR1 SGHAT, CDR2 FQNNGV. V dropped 5 bases and J dropped 5 bases, with 19 bases sitting between them. The CDR3 runs to 16 residues. This CDR3 is CASSQTGRRGDQPQHF. CDR3 coding DNA: TGTGCCAGCAGCCAGACGGGACGTAGGGGCGATCAGCCCCAGCATTTT.

J is TRBJ2-1 and V is TRBV28; D unclear. The germline V and J ends were trimmed by 7 bases and 0 bases, with 13 bases remaining between them. The CDR3 has 15 amino acids. In germline, CDR1 is MDHEN, CDR2 SYDVKM. This chain's CDR3 is CASNLNSFSYNEQFF. The CDR3 region has the DNA TGTGCCAGCAACCTAAATTCGTTCTCCTACAATGAGCAGTTCTTC.